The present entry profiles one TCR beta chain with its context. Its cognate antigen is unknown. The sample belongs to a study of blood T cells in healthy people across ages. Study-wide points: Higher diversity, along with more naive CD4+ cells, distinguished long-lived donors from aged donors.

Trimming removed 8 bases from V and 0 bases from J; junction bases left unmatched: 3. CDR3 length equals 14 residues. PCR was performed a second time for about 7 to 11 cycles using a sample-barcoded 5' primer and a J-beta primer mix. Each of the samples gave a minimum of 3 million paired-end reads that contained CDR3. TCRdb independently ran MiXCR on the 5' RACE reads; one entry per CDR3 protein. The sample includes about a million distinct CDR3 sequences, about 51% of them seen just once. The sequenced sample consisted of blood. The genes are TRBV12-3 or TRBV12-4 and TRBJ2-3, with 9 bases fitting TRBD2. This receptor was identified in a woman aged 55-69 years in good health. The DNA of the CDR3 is TGTGCCAGCGGGCTAGCGGGAAGCACAGATACGCAGTATTTT. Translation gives CASGLAGSTDTQYF.